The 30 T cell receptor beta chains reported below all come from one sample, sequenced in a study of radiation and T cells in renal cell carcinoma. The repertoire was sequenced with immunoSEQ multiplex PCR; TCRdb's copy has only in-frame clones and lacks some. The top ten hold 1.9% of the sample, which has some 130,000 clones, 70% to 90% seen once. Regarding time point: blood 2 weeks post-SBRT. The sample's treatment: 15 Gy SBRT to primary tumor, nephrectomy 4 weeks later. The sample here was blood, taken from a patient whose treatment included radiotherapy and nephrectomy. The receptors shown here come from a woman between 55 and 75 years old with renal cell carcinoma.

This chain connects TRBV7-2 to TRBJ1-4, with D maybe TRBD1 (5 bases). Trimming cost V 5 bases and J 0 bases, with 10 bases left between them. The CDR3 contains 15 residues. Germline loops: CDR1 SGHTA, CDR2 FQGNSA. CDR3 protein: CASSRGLATNEKLFF. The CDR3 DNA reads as TGTGCCAGCAGCCGGGGCCTCGCAACTAATGAAAAACTGTTTTTT.

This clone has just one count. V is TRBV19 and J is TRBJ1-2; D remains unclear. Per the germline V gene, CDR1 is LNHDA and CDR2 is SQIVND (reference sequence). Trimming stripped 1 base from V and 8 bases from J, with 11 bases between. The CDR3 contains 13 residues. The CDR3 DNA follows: TGTGCCAGTAGTATAGGTCGGGTGTACGGCTACACCTTC. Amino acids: CASSIGRVYGYTF.

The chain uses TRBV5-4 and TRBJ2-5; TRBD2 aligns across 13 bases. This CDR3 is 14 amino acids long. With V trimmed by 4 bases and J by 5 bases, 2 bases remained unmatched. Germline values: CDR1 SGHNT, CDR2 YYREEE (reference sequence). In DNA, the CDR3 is TGTGCCAGCAGCGAGGGACTAGCGGGGGAGACCCAGTACTTC. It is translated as CASSEGLAGETQYF.

As DNA, the CDR3 is TGTGCCAGCAGCTTGGGACAGGGGATTTACTATGGCTACACCTTC. It encodes CASSLGQGIYYGYTF. This sequence joins TRBV5-4 and TRBJ1-2; 8 bases fit TRBD1. Germline lookup yields CDR1 SGHNT and CDR2 YYREEE (reference sequence). The CDR3 spans 15 residues. Germline trimming cut 0 bases from V and 3 bases from J; bases unmatched to any gene: 4.

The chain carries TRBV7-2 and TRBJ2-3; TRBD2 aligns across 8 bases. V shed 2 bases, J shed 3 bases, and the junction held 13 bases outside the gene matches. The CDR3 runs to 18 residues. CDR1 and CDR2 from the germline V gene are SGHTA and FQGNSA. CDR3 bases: TGTGCCAGCAGCTTATTGGGGGTCCCGGGGGGGCCTACAGATACGCAGTATTTT. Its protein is CASSLLGVPGGPTDTQYF.

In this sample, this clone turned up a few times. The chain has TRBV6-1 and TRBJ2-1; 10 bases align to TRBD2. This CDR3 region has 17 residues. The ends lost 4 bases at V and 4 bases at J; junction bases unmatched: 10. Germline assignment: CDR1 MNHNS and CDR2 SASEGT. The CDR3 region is CASSGTSGDRYYNEQFF. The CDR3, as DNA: TGTGCCAGCAGTGGAACTAGCGGGGATCGTTATTACAATGAGCAGTTCTTC.

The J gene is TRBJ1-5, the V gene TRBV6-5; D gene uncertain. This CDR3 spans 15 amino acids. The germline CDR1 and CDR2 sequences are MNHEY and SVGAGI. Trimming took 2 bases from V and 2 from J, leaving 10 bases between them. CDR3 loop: CASSYGRWGNQPQHF. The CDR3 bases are TGTGCCAGCAGTTACGGGCGGTGGGGCAATCAGCCCCAGCATTTT.

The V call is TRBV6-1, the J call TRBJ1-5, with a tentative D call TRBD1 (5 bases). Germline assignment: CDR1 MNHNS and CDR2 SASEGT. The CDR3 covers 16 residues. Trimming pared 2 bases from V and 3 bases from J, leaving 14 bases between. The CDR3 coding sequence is TGTGCCAGCAGTGAATGGACCCGACAGTCCAATCAGCCCCAGCATTTT. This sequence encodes CASSEWTRQSNQPQHF.

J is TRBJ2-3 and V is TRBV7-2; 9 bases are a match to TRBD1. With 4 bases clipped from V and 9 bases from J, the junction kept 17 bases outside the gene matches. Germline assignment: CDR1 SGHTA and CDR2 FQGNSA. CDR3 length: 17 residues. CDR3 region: CASSSTLTGGKGRTQYF. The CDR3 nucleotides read TGTGCCAGCAGCTCCACCCTAACAGGGGGCAAGGGGAGAACGCAGTATTTT.

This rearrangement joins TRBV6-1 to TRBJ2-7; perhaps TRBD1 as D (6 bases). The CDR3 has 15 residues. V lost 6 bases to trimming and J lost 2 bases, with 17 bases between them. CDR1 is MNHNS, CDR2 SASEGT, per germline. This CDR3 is CASRDRQERTYEQYF. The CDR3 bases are TGTGCCAGCAGGGACAGACAGGAACGTACCTACGAGCAGTACTTC.

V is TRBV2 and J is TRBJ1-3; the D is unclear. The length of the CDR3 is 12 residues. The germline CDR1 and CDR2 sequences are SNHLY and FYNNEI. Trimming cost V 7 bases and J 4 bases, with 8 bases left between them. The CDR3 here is CASTWAGNTIYF. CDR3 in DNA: TGTGCCAGCACCTGGGCCGGAAACACCATATATTTT. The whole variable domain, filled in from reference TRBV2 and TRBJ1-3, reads EPEVTQTPSHQVTQMGQEVILRCVPISNHLYFYWYRQILGQKVEFLVSFYNNEISEKSEIFDDQFSVERPDGSNFTLKIRSTKLEDSAMYFCASTWAGNTIYFGEGSWLTVV.

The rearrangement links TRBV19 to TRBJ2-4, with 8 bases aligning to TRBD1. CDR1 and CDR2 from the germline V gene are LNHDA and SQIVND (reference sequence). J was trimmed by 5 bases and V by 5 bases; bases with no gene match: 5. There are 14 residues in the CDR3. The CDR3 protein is CASSVKTGENIQYF. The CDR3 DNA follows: TGTGCCAGTAGTGTAAAGACAGGGGAAAACATTCAGTACTTC.

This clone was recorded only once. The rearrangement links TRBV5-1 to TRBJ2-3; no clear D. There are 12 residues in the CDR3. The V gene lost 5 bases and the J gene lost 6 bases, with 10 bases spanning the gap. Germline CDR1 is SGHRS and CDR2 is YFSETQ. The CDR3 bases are TGCGCCAGCAGTATCTCCTCCGATACGCAGTATTTT. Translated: CASSISSDTQYF. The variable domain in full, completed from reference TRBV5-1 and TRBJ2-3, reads KAGVTQTPRYLIKTRGQQVTLSCSPISGHRSVSWYQQTPGQGLQFLFEYFSETQRNKGNFPGRFSGRQFSNSRSEMNVSTLELGDSALYLCASSISSDTQYFGPGTRLTVL.

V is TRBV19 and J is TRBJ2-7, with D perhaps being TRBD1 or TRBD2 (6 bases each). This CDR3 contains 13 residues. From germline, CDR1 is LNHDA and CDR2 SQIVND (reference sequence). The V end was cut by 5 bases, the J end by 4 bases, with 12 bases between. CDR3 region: CASSQGGGYEQYF. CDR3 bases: TGTGCCAGTAGTCAAGGAGGGGGGTACGAGCAGTACTTC.

CDR3 protein: CAWSWTGWNNEQFF. The CDR3 nucleotides are TGTGCCTGGAGTTGGACAGGGTGGAACAATGAGCAGTTCTTC. This chain links TRBV30 with TRBJ2-1, with 8 bases that match TRBD1. Germline CDR1 reads GTSNPN; CDR2 reads SVGIG (reference sequence). CDR3 length: 14 amino acids. Losses at the gene ends were 2 bases for V and 5 bases for J; bases not matched to a gene: 5. Supplemented by reference TRBV30 and TRBJ2-1, the full variable domain reads SQTIHQWPATLVQPVGSPLSLECTVEGTSNPNLYWYRQAAGRGLQLLFYSVGIGQISSEVPQNLSASRPQDRQFILSSKKLLLSDSGFYLCAWSWTGWNNEQFFGPGTRLTVL.

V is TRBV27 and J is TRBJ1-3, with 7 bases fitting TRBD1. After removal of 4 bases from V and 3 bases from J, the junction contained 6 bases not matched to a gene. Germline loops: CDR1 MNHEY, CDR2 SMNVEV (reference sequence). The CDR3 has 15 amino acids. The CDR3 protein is CASSSGGVGGNTIYF. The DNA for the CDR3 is TGTGCCAGCAGTTCAGGGGGGGTGGGTGGAAACACCATATATTTT.

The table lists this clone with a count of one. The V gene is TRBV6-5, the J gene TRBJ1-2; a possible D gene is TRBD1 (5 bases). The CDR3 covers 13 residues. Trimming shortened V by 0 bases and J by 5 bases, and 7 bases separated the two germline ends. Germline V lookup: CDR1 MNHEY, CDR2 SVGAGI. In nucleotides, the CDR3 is TGTGCCAGCAGTTACTCGAAGGGGTATGGCTACACCTTC. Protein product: CASSYSKGYGYTF.

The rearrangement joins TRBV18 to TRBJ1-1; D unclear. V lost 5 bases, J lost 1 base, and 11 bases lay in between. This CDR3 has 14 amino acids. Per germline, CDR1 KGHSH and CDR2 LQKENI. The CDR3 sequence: CASSWTTANTEAFF. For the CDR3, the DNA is TGTGCCAGCTCATGGACTACAGCGAACACTGAAGCTTTCTTT.

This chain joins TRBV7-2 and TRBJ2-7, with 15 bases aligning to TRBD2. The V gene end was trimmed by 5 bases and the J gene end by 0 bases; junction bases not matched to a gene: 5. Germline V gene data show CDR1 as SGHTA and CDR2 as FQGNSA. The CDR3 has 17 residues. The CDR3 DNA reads TGTGCCAGCAGCAGGACTAGCGGGGGGGCCTTCTCCTACGAGCAGTACTTC. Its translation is CASSRTSGGAFSYEQYF. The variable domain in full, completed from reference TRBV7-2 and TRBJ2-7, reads GAGVSQSPSNKVTEKGKDVELRCDPISGHTALYWYRQSLGQGLEFLIYFQGNSAPDKSGLPSDRFSAERTGGSVSTLTIQRTQQEDSAVYLCASSRTSGGAFSYEQYFGPGTRLTVT.

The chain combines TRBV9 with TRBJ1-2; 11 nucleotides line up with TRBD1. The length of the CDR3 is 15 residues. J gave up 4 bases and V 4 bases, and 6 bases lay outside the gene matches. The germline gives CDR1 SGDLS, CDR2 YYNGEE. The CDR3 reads CASSTPGTGGYGYTF. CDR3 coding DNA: TGTGCCAGCAGCACCCCCGGGACAGGGGGCTATGGCTACACCTTC.

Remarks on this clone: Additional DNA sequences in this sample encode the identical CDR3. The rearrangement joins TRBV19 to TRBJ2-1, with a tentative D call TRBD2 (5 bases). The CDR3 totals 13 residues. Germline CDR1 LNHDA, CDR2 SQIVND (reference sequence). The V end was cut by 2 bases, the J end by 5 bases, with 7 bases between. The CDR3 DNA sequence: TGTGCCAGTAGTATAACTAGGGACAATGAGCAGTTCTTC. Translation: CASSITRDNEQFF. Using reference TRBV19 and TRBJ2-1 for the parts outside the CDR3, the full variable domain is DGGITQSPKYLFRKEGQNVTLSCEQNLNHDAMYWYRQDPGQGLRLIYYSQIVNDFQKGDIAEGYSVSREKKESFPLTVTSAQKNPTAFYLCASSITRDNEQFFGPGTRLTVL.

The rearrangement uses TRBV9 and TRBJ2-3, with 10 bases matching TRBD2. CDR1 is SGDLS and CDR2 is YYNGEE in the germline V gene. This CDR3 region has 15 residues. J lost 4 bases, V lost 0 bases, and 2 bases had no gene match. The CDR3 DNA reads TGTGCCAGCAGCGTAGGAGCGGGAGGGCCAGATACGCAGTATTTT. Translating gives CASSVGAGGPDTQYF.

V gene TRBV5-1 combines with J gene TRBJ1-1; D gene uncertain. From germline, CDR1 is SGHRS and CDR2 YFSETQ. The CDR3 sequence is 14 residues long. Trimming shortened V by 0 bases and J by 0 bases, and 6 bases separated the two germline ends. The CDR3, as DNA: TGCGCCAGCAGCTTGGGGAGTATGAACACTGAAGCTTTCTTT. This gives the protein CASSLGSMNTEAFF.

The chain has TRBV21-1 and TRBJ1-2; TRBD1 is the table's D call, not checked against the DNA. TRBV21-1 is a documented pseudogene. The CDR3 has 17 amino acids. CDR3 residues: CASSIRDRGRPNYGYTF. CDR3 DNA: TGTGCCAGCAGCATCCGGGACAGGGGGCGCCCAAACTATGGCTACACCTTC.

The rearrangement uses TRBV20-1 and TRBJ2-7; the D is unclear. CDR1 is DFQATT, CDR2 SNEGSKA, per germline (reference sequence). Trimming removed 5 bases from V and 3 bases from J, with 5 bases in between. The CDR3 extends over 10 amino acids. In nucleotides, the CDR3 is TGCAGTGCTGGATACTACGAGCAGTACTTC. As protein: CSAGYYEQYF.

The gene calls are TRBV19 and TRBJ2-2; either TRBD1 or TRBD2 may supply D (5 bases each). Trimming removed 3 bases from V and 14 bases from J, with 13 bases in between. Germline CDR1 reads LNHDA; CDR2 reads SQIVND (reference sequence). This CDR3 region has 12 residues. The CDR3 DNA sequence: TGTGCCAGTAGTATCCGGGACGGAGAACTGTTTTTT. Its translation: CASSIRDGELFF.

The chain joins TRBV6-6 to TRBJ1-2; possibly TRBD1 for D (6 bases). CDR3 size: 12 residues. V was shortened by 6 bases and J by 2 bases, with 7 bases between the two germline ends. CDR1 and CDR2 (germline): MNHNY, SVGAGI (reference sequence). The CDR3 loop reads CASRDSNYGYTF. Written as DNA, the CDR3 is TGTGCCAGCAGGGACAGCAACTATGGCTACACCTTC.

The CDR3 bases are TGTGCCAGCACCTGCTACGAGCAGTACTTC. It codes for CASTCYEQYF. This chain joins TRBV6-5 and TRBJ2-7; D ambiguous. Trimming stripped 7 bases from V and 3 bases from J, with 4 bases between. The CDR3 runs 10 residues. Looked up from germline, CDR1 is MNHEY and CDR2 is SVGAGI.

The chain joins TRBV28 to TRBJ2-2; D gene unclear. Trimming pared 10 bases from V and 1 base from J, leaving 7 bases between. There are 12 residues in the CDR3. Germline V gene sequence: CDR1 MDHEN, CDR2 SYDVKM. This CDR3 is CATLGNTGELFF. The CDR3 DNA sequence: TGTGCCACTTTAGGGAACACCGGGGAGCTGTTTTTT.

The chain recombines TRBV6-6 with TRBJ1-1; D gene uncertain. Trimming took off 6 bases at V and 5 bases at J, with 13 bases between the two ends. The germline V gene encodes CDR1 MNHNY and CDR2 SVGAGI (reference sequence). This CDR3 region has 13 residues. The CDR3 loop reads CASRPTFVTEAFF. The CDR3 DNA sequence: TGTGCCAGCAGGCCCACTTTCGTAACTGAAGCTTTCTTT.